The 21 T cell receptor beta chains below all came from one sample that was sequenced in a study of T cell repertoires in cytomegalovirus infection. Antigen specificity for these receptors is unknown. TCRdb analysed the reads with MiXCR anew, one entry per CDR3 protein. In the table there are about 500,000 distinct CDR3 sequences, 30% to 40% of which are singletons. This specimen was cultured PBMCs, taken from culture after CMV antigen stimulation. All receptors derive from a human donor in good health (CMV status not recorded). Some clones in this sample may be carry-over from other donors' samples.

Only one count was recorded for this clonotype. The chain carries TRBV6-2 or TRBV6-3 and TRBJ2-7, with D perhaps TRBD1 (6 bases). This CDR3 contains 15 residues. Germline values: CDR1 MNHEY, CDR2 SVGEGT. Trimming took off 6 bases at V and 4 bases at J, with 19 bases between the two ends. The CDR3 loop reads CASRRTVVDYYEQYF. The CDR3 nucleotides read TGTGCCAGCAGACGGACAGTGGTTGACTATTACGAGCAGTACTTC.

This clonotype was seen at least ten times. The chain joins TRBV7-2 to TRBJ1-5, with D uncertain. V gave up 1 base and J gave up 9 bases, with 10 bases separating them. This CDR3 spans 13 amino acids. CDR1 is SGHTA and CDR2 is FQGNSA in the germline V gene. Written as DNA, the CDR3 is TGTGCCAGCAGCTTAGGGGAGATCAGGCCCCAGCATTTT. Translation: CASSLGEIRPQHF.

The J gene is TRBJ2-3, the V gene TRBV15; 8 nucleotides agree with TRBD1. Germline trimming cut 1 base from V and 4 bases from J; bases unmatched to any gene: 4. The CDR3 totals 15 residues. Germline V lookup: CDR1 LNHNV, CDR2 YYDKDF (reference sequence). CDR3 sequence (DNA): TGTGCCACCAGCAGAGCCGGACAGGGAGCAGATACGCAGTATTTT. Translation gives CATSRAGQGADTQYF.

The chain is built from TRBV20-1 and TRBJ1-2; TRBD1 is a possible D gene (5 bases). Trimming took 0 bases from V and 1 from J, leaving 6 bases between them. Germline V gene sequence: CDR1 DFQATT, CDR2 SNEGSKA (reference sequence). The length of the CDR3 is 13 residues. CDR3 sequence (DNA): TGCAGTGCTAGAGAACAGGTTAACTATGGCTACACCTTC. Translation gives CSAREQVNYGYTF.

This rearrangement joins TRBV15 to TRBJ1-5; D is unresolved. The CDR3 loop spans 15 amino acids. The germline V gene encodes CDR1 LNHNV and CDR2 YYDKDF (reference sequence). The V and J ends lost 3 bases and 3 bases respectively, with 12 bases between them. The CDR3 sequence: CATSREGVSNQPQHF. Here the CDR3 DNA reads TGTGCCACCAGCAGGGAGGGAGTTTCCAATCAGCCCCAGCATTTT.

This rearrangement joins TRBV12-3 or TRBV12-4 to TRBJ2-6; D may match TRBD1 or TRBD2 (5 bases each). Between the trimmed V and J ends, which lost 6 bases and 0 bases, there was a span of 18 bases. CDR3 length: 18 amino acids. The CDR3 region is CASSRPGTAGSGANVLTF. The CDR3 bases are TGTGCCAGCAGCCGTCCCGGGACCGCCGGCTCTGGGGCCAACGTCCTGACTTTC.

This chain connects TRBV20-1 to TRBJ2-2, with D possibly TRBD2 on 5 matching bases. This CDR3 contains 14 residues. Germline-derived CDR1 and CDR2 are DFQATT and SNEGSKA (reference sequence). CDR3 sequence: CRSNPVGETGELFF. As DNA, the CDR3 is TGCAGATCTAATCCCGTTGGGGAGACCGGGGAGCTGTTTTTT.

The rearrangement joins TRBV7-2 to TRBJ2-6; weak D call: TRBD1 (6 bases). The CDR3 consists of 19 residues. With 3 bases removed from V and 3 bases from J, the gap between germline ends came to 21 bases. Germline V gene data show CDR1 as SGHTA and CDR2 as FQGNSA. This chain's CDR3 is CASSFGQRRLWGGANVLTF. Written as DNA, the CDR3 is TGTGCCAGCAGCTTCGGACAGCGTCGACTATGGGGTGGGGCCAACGTCCTGACTTTC.

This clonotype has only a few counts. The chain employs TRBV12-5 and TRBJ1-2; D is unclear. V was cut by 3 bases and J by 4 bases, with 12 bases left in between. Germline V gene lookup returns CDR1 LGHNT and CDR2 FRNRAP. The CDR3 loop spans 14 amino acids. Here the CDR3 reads CASGFRGPGYGYTF. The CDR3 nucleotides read TGTGCTAGTGGTTTTAGAGGGCCTGGCTATGGCTACACCTTC.

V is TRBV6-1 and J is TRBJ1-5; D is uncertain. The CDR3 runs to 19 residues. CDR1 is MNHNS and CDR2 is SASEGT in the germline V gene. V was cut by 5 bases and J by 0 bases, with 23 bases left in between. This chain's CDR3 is CASSSQPGDLLYSNQPQHF. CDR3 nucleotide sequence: TGTGCCAGCAGTTCCCAGCCTGGGGATCTGCTCTATAGCAATCAGCCCCAGCATTTT.

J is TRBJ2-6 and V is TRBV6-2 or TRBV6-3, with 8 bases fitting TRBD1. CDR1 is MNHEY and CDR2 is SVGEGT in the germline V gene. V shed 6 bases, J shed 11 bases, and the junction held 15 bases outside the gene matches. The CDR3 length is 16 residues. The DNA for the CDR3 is TGTGCCAGCAGCCTCATCATCAGGGGGCTTGGTGACGTCCTGACTTTC. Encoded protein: CASSLIIRGLGDVLTF.

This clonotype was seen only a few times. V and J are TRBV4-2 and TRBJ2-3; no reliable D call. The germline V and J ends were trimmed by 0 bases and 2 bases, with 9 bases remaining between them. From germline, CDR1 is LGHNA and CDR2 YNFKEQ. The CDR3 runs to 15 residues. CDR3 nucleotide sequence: TGTGCCAGCAGCCAAGAGGCGACCATCACAGATACGCAGTATTTT. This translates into CASSQEATITDTQYF.

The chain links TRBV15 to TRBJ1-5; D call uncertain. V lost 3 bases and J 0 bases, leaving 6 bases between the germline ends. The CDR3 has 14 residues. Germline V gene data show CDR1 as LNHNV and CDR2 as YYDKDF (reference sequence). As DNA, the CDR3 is TGTGCCACCAGCAGTGCCTATAGCAATCAGCCCCAGCATTTT. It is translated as CATSSAYSNQPQHF.

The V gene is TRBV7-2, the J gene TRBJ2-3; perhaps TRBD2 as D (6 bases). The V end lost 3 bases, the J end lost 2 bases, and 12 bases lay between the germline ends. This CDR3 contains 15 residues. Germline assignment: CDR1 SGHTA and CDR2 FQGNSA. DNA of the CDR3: TGTGCCAGCAGCTTCGAGGGAGGACTCACAGATACGCAGTATTTT. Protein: CASSFEGGLTDTQYF.

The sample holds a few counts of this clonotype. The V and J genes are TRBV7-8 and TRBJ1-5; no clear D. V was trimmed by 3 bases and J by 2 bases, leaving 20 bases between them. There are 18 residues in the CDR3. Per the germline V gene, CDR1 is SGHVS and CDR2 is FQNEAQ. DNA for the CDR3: TGTGCCAGCAGCTTGAGACGGGCAGGCCAAGGCGGCAATCAGCCCCAGCATTTT. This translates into CASSLRRAGQGGNQPQHF.

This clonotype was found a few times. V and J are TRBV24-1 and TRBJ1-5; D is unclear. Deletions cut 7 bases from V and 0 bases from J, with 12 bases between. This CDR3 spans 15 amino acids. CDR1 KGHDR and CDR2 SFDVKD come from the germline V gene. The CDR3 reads CATSRAVYSNQPQHF. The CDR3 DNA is TGTGCCACCAGCCGCGCTGTCTATAGCAATCAGCCCCAGCATTTT.

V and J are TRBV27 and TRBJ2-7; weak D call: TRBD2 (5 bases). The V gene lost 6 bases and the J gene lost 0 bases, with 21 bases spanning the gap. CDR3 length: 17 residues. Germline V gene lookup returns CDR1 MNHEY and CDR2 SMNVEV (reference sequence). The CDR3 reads CASSHKGRAESSYEQYF. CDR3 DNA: TGTGCCAGCAGCCATAAAGGGCGAGCGGAGAGCTCCTACGAGCAGTACTTC.

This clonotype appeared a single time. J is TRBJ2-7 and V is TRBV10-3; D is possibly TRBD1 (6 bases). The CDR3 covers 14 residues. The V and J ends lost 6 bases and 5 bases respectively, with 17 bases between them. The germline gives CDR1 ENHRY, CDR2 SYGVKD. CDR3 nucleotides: TGTGCCATCAGGGGGGCGGTCGCCCCCGACGAGCAGTACTTC. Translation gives CAIRGAVAPDEQYF.

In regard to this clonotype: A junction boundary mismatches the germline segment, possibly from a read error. The CDR3 DNA is TGTGCCAGCAGCCCGAGGGCGGGGGGCACTGAAGATTTCTTT. This gives the protein CASSPRAGGTEDFF. The chain has TRBV7-6 and TRBJ1-1; D perhaps matches TRBD1 (6 bases). The CDR3 contains 14 residues. CDR1 SGHVS and CDR2 FNYEAQ come from the germline V gene.

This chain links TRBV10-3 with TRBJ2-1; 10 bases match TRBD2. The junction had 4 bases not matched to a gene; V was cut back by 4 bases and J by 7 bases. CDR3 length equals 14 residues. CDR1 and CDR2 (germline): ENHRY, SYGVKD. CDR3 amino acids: CAISVSGRGNEQFF. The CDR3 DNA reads TGTGCCATCAGTGTGAGCGGGAGGGGTAATGAGCAGTTCTTC.

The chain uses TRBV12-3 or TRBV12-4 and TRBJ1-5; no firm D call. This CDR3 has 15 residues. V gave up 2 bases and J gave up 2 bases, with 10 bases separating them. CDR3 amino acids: CASSLLGIGNQPQHF. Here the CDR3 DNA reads TGTGCCAGCAGTTTACTGGGGATCGGCAATCAGCCCCAGCATTTT.